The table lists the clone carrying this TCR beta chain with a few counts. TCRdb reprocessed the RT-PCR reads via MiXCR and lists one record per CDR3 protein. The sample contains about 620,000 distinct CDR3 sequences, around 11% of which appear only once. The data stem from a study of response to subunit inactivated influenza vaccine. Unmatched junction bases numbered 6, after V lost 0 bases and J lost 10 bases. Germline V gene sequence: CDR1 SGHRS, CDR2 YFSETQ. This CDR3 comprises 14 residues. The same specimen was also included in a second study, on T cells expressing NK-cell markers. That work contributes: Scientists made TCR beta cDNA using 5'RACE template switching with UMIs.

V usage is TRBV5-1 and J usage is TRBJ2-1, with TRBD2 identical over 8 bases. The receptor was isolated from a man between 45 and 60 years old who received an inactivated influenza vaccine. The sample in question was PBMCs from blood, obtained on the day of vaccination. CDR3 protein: CASSLAGRAEEQFF. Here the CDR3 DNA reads TGCGCCAGCAGCTTGGCCGGGAGGGCCGAAGAGCAGTTCTTC.